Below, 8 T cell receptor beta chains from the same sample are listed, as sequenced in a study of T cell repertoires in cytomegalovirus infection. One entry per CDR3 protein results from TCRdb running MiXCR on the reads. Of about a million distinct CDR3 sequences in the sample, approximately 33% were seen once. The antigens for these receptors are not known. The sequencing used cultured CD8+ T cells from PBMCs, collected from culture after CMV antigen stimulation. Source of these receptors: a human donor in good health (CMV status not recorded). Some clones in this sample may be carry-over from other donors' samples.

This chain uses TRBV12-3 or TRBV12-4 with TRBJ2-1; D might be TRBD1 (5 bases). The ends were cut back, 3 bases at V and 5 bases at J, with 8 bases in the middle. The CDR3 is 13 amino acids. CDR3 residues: CASSLDKHNEQFF. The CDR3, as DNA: TGTGCCAGCAGTTTGGACAAACACAATGAGCAGTTCTTC.

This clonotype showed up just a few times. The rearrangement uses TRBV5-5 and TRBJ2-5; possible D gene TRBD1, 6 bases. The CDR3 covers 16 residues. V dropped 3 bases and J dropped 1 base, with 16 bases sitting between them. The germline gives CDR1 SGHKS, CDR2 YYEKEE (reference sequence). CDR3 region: CASSSYRVTFQETQYF. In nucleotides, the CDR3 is TGTGCCAGCAGCTCCTACAGGGTAACATTCCAAGAGACCCAGTACTTC.

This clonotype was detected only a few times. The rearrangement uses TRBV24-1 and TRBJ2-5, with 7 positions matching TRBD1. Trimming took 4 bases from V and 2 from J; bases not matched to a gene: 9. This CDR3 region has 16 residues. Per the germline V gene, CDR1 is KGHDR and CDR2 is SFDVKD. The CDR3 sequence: CATSEPGTASQETQYF. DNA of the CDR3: TGTGCCACCAGTGAACCCGGGACAGCTTCTCAAGAGACCCAGTACTTC.

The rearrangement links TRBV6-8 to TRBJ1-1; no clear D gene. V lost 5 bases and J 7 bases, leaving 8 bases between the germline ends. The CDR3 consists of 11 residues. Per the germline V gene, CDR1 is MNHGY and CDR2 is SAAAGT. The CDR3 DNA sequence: TGTGCCAGCAGTGTCGCATATGAAGCTTTCTTT. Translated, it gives CASSVAYEAFF.

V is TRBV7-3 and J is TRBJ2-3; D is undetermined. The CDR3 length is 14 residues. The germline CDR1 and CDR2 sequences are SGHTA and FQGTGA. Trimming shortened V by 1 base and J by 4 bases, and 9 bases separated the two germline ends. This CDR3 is CASSLIGSPDTQYF. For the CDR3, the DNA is TGTGCCAGCAGCTTAATAGGCTCCCCAGATACGCAGTATTTT.

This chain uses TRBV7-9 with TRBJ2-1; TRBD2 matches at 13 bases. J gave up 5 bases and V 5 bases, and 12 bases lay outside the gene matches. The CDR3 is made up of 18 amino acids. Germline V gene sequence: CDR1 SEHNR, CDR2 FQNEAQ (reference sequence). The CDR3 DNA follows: TGTGCCAGCAGCCGAGGGACTAGCGGGGCTCTCCTGGACAATGAGCAGTTCTTC. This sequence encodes CASSRGTSGALLDNEQFF.

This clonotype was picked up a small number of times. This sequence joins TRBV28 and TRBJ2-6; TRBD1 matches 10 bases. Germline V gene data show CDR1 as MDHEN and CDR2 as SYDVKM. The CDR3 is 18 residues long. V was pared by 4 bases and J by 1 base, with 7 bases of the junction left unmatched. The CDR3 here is CASSWDRGATSGANVLTF. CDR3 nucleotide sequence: TGTGCCAGCAGTTGGGACAGGGGAGCTACTTCTGGGGCCAACGTCCTGACTTTC.

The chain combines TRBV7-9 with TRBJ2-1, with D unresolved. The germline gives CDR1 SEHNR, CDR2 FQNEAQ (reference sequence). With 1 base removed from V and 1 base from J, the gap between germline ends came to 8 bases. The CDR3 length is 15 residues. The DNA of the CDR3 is TGTGCCAGCAGCTTAGGTAGCAGATCCTACAATGAGCAGTTCTTC. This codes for CASSLGSRSYNEQFF.